Given below is one TCR beta chain in context. Only a few counts were recorded for this clonotype. What this receptor recognizes is not known. It has no much larger one-base neighbor in the sample; base qualities were not kept. Data came from an Illumina NovaSeq 6000. TCR cDNA was synthesized by 5'RACE template switching, which introduced a universal primer site and unique molecular identifiers. Priming of cDNA synthesis was performed from both the TCR alpha and TCR beta constant segments. Two PCR steps were used to amplify libraries, with sample barcodes and sequencing adapters being added in the second step. Libraries were sequenced on Illumina HiSeq 2500 (2x100 bp) or NovaSeq (2x150 bp). As for the authors' bioinformatics: MIGEC was used to demultiplex reads and collapse the reads into UMI consensus sequences, and MiXCR was used for V(D)J alignment. Clonotypes responding to the vaccine were identified with edgeR on replicate PBMC samples, with the criteria of FDR below 0.01 and a log2 fold change above 5 up to day 15. Each bulk clonotype received a CD4 or CD8 identity based on whether the sequenced CD4 or CD8 repertoire contained that clonotype at higher abundance. TCRdb trimmed public reads at Q25 via fastp, called clones via MiXCR and kept in-frame beta chains. Each record represents a unique CDR3 protein, reported with the most common genes and DNA among its rows. These V and J calls are TCRdb output, not the study's own analysis. Present in this sample are under 500,000 distinct CDR3 sequences, approximately 18% of which were seen just once. The ten largest account for over 15% of the sample.

The CDR3 runs 10 amino acids, cysteine and phenylalanine included. Kept here is only the CDR3 DNA, which spans 30 bases and is read in frame from base 1. Between the V and J ends, shortened by 10 bases and 5 bases respectively, the junction contains 7 bases. The treatment or condition label here, explained by the study, means: live attenuated yellow fever vaccine strain. At every blood-draw timepoint, two biological replicates of bulk PBMCs were collected. A standard Ficoll-Paque protocol was used to isolate PBMCs from peripheral blood. TriZol was used to extract RNA from bulk PBMCs, CD4 and CD8 fractions, and dextramer-positive and dextramer-negative fractions. The entry originates in a study of T cells after yellow fever vaccination (dated by TCRdb to the late 2010s). Context from the whole study: The SMART-Seq v4 Ultra Low Input RNA kit was used to prepare libraries from fractions with low cell numbers. Blood was collected at multiple timepoints before and after primary and secondary immunization, and bulk PBMC replicates and cell subsets were isolated. To follow T-cell clones before and after primary and booster YFV17D yellow fever vaccination, bulk TCR alpha and beta repertoires were sequenced over time. Two healthy male donors, one aged 18 to 30 and one aged 30 to 40 years, were included in the cohort.

The investigation overall reported the following: FACS-sorted repertoires could contain abundant contaminating clonotypes from the bulk population, so computational filtering was required. After the booster, most of the clones that had expanded following primary vaccination were detected again (almost 98% of CD4 and 80% to 90% of CD8), which suggests that memory was broadly maintained. Only a couple of donors were included in the study, so the extent to which the findings can be generalized is limited. A small fraction of clonotypes showed up in both the CD4 and CD8 compartments, probably as a result of convergent recombination. Compared with the primary T-cell response, the secondary T-cell response was weaker but faster, peaking on day 5 rather than day 15.

This material consisted of PBMCs, taken before the yellow fever booster vaccination. This receptor chain uses TRBV12-3 or TRBV12-4 and TRBJ2-3; no D gene can be assigned with confidence. This receptor was taken from a man aged 18 to 29 who received the YFV17D yellow fever vaccine. The CDR3 reads CATRRDTQYF. Read as DNA, the sequence is TGTGCCACCCGCAGAGATACGCAGTATTTT.